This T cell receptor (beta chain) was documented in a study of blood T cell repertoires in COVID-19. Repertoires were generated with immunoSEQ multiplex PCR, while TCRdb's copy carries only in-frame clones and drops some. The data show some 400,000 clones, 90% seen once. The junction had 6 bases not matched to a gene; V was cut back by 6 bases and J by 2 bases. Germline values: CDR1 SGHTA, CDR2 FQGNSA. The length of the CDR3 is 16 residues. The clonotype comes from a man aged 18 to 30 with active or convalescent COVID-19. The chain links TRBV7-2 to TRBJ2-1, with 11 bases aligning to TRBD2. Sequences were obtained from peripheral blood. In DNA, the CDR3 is TGTGCCAGCAGTTCTAGCGGGGGGATAACCTACAATGAGCAGTTCTTC. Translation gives CASSSSGGITYNEQFF.